This passage covers 20 T cell receptor beta chains from one sample sequenced in a study of cytomegalovirus exposure and HLA in healthy donors. Both 60 Vbeta primers and 13 Jbeta primers went into the PCR. Sequenced by immunoSEQ multiplex PCR; TCRdb stores in-frame clones only, minus some. The data show 110,000 to 150,000 clones, with less than 85% seen just once and approximately 6.2% held by the top ten. Sequenced input: PBMCs. The receptors derive from a man aged 35 to 55 in good health and CMV-seropositive.

V and J are TRBV7-3 and TRBJ1-4, with 7 bases aligning to TRBD1. Germline lookup yields CDR1 SGHTA and CDR2 FQGTGA. J was trimmed by 5 bases and V by 0 bases; bases with no gene match: 12. CDR3 length: 18 residues. CDR3 nucleotide sequence: TGTGCCAGCAGCTTAACTTGGTCCCGGGACAGCACCAATGAAAAACTGTTTTTT. It codes for CASSLTWSRDSTNEKLFF.

The gene calls are TRBV6-6 and TRBJ1-1; D is possibly TRBD1 (6 bases). Germline V gene lookup returns CDR1 MNHNY and CDR2 SVGAGI (reference sequence). This CDR3 contains 13 residues. V lost 7 bases and J 1 base, leaving 10 bases between the germline ends. The CDR3 sequence: CASNMGANTEAFF. The CDR3 DNA is TGTGCCAGCAATATGGGGGCGAACACTGAAGCTTTCTTT.

The V and J genes are TRBV14 and TRBJ2-1, with D uncertain. V lost 1 base, J lost 0 bases, and 10 bases lay in between. Germline V gives CDR1 SGHDN, CDR2 FVKESK. The CDR3 is 16 amino acids. The DNA of the CDR3 is TGTGCCAGCAGCCAAGGGTTTGTGAGCTCCTACAATGAGCAGTTCTTC. Amino acid sequence: CASSQGFVSSYNEQFF.

The chain carries TRBV5-1 and TRBJ2-6, with 7 bases matching TRBD2. There are 19 residues in the CDR3. Trimming removed 4 bases from V and 0 bases from J; junction bases left unmatched: 13. Germline-derived CDR1 and CDR2 are SGHRS and YFSETQ. The CDR3 DNA sequence: TGCGCCAGCAGCCATGACGCGGGAGATTGGATCTCTGGGGCCAACGTCCTGACTTTC. Amino acids: CASSHDAGDWISGANVLTF.

J is TRBJ1-2 and V is TRBV4-2; 7 bases line up with TRBD1. Losses at the gene ends were 4 bases for V and 4 bases for J; bases not matched to a gene: 6. The CDR3 covers 14 residues. Germline V CDR1 and CDR2: LGHNA, YNFKEQ. The CDR3, as DNA: TGTGCCAGCAGCCCATCGACAGGGCCCTATGGCTACACCTTC. It encodes CASSPSTGPYGYTF.

The chain has TRBV2 and TRBJ2-2; a possible D gene is TRBD2 (6 bases). The CDR3 is made up of 15 amino acids. Trimming cost V 3 bases and J 1 base, with 9 bases left between them. Germline assignment: CDR1 SNHLY and CDR2 FYNNEI. Here the CDR3 reads CASSEEGLNTGELFF. Written as DNA, the CDR3 is TGTGCCAGCAGTGAGGAGGGCCTGAACACCGGGGAGCTGTTTTTT.

This chain links TRBV4-1 with TRBJ2-7; 9 bases fit TRBD1. Germline CDR1 reads MGHRA; CDR2 reads YSYEKL. This CDR3 contains 15 residues. J lost 2 bases, V lost 2 bases, and 4 bases had no gene match. Written as DNA, the CDR3 is TGCGCCAGCAGCCAAACAGGGGGCCTCCCCTACGAGCAGTACTTC. Translation gives CASSQTGGLPYEQYF.

This clone has a handful of counts. V usage is TRBV30 and J usage is TRBJ2-3, with 7 bases aligning to TRBD1. CDR3 length equals 12 residues. In germline, CDR1 is GTSNPN, CDR2 SVGIG (reference sequence). With V trimmed by 4 bases and J by 5 bases, 3 bases remained unmatched. The CDR3 DNA is TGTGCCTGGACTGGGGACAGAGATACGCAGTATTTT. Translated: CAWTGDRDTQYF.

The chain links TRBV19 to TRBJ1-1; D is uncertain. The CDR3 consists of 11 residues. V was clipped by 8 bases and J by 1 base, with 5 bases between them. Germline V gives CDR1 LNHDA, CDR2 SQIVND (reference sequence). The CDR3 region has the DNA TGTGCCAGTGGGAGGAACACTGAAGCTTTCTTT. Translating gives CASGRNTEAFF. Full variable domain (remainder filled in from reference TRBV19 and TRBJ1-1): DGGITQSPKYLFRKEGQNVTLSCEQNLNHDAMYWYRQDPGQGLRLIYYSQIVNDFQKGDIAEGYSVSREKKESFPLTVTSAQKNPTAFYLCASGRNTEAFFGQGTRLTVV.

This clone has a handful of counts. V usage is TRBV2 and J usage is TRBJ2-3, with 10 bases lining up with TRBD1. J was trimmed by 10 bases and V by 6 bases; bases with no gene match: 7. This CDR3 has 13 amino acids. Germline V gives CDR1 SNHLY, CDR2 FYNNEI. The chain's CDR3 is CASSGQGDSAQYF. The CDR3 nucleotides are TGTGCCAGCAGCGGACAGGGGGACTCGGCGCAGTATTTT. Supplemented by reference TRBV2 and TRBJ2-3, the full variable domain reads EPEVTQTPSHQVTQMGQEVILRCVPISNHLYFYWYRQILGQKVEFLVSFYNNEISEKSEIFDDQFSVERPDGSNFTLKIRSTKLEDSAMYFCASSGQGDSAQYFGPGTRLTVL.

This chain uses TRBV28 with TRBJ2-3, with 7 nucleotides matching TRBD1. The trim removed 4 bases at V and 2 bases at J, leaving 6 bases unmatched. Germline CDR1 reads MDHEN; CDR2 reads SYDVKM. The CDR3 totals 15 residues. The CDR3 sequence: CASSSRGIFTDTQYF. CDR3 bases: TGTGCCAGCAGTTCCAGGGGGATATTCACAGATACGCAGTATTTT.

The gene calls are TRBV19 and TRBJ1-2; weak D call: TRBD1 (5 bases). Trimming removed 2 bases from V and 8 bases from J, with 6 bases in between. Germline V lookup: CDR1 LNHDA, CDR2 SQIVND (reference sequence). This CDR3 is 11 amino acids long. DNA for the CDR3: TGTGCCAGTAGTATATGGGGCGGCTACACCTTC. Translated, it gives CASSIWGGYTF.

This clone was detected only once. J is TRBJ2-2 and V is TRBV7-9; no reliable D call. This CDR3 comprises 14 residues. Trimming cost V 1 base and J 3 bases, with 6 bases left between them. CDR1 is SEHNR, CDR2 FQNEAQ, per germline (reference sequence). CDR3 region: CASSLGGYTGELFF. In DNA, the CDR3 is TGTGCCAGCAGCTTAGGCGGATACACCGGGGAGCTGTTTTTT. Filled out from reference TRBV7-9 and TRBJ2-2, the complete variable domain reads DTGVSQNPRHKITKRGQNVTFRCDPISEHNRLYWYRQTLGQGPEFLTYFQNEAQLEKSRLLSDRFSAERPKGSFSTLEIQRTEQGDSAMYLCASSLGGYTGELFFGEGSRLTVL.

This clone appeared a single time. The chain carries TRBV5-4 and TRBJ2-7, with 7 bases aligning to TRBD1. V was pared by 4 bases and J by 2 bases, with 9 bases of the junction left unmatched. CDR3 length equals 15 residues. Germline CDR1 and CDR2: SGHNT and YYREEE (reference sequence). In nucleotides, the CDR3 is TGTGCCAGCAGCCGAGAATTGGGGACAGCCTACGAGCAGTACTTC. Its protein product is CASSRELGTAYEQYF.

V usage is TRBV6-1 and J usage is TRBJ2-7; TRBD1 agrees at 7 bases. The CDR3 consists of 15 residues. The J segment lost 2 bases and the V segment lost 2 bases, leaving 6 bases of the junction unmatched. CDR1 is MNHNS and CDR2 is SASEGT in the germline V gene. CDR3 in amino acids: CASSEIAGGPYEQYF. The CDR3, as DNA: TGTGCCAGCAGTGAAATCGCAGGGGGTCCCTACGAGCAGTACTTC.

This clone was recorded once. V is TRBV2 and J is TRBJ1-6; possible D gene TRBD1, 6 bases. Germline CDR1 reads SNHLY; CDR2 reads FYNNEI. V was shortened by 4 bases and J by 7 bases, with 11 bases between the two germline ends. The CDR3 has 14 residues. The CDR3 region is CASSGQAINSPLHF. CDR3 coding DNA: TGTGCCAGCAGTGGACAGGCCATCAATTCACCCCTCCACTTT.

In its sample, this clone was seen a few times. The gene calls are TRBV19 and TRBJ1-1, with no clear D. The CDR3 spans 14 residues. The germline V gene encodes CDR1 LNHDA and CDR2 SQIVND (reference sequence). V lost 4 bases and J lost 4, with 13 bases in between. The DNA for the CDR3 is TGTGCCAGTAGTACGCTACTCTCGGGCACTGAAGCTTTCTTT. Protein product: CASSTLLSGTEAFF.

The chain combines TRBV5-4 with TRBJ2-3, with TRBD1 matching over 8 bases. Germline assignment: CDR1 SGHNT and CDR2 YYREEE (reference sequence). V lost 4 bases, J lost 6 bases, and 13 bases stayed unmatched. There are 16 residues in the CDR3. Here the CDR3 DNA reads TGTGCCAGCAGCAGAGGTATCCGGGACAGGTCGGATACGCAGTATTTT. This codes for CASSRGIRDRSDTQYF.

The chain employs TRBV19 and TRBJ1-1; D not certain. The CDR3 has 14 amino acids. The V end lost 3 bases, the J end lost 2 bases, and 10 bases lay between the germline ends. Per germline, CDR1 LNHDA and CDR2 SQIVND (reference sequence). As DNA, the CDR3 is TGTGCCAGTAGTATTTCTGAGTTTAACACTGAAGCTTTCTTT. Residues: CASSISEFNTEAFF.

This clone was observed a handful of times. The chain uses TRBV4-3 and TRBJ1-6, with 7 nucleotides matching TRBD1. J was trimmed by 7 bases and V by 0 bases; bases with no gene match: 0. CDR1 and CDR2 (germline): LGHNA, YSLEER. There are 14 residues in the CDR3. The CDR3 DNA reads TGCGCCAGCAGCCAAGACAGGGGGAATTCACCCCTCCACTTT. Protein: CASSQDRGNSPLHF.